The clone carrying this TCR beta chain was seen a handful of times. Antigen specificity is unknown. The data originate from a study of T-cell memory formation after mild COVID-19. Whole-study findings and limits: Some responding clones appeared in pre-infection memory, suggesting cross-reactive memory joined. What remained unconfirmed was the SARS-CoV-2 specificity of second-wave clones peaking on day 37.

TCRdb reanalysed the 5' RACE reads using MiXCR and keeps one entry per CDR3 protein. Among more than 300,000 distinct CDR3 sequences listed, 20% to 25% were seen once. Per the germline V gene, CDR1 is DFQATT and CDR2 is SNEGSKA (reference sequence). The length of the CDR3 is 11 residues. V shed 2 bases and J shed 12 bases, with 13 bases lying between them. The chain links TRBV20-1 to TRBJ1-1; D not certain. The material sequenced was PBMCs or a T cell subset sorted from them (not recorded which). The TCR sequence derives from a man younger than 30 who had mild COVID-19 (a few samples of this study predate the infection). Cell type and time point are not known. The CDR3 nucleotides are TGCAGTGCTAGAACGTCCCGAGGTTCTTTCTTT. Encoded protein: CSARTSRGSFF.